Below, one TCR beta chain is given with its context. Its specificity is unknown. Using viral peptide pools, the ViraFEST assay grew out antigen-specific CD4+ T cells prior to sequencing. Following a roughly 11-day culture, CD4+ T cells were purified. Vaccinees lacked prior SARS-CoV-2 infection and tested negative for nucleocapsid antibodies. The ends were cut back, 7 bases at V and 10 bases at J, with 17 bases in the middle. The CDR3 extends over 13 amino acids. The germline gives CDR1 SNHLY, CDR2 FYNNEI. The sample originates from a study of vaccination effects on CD4 cells after COVID-19. The protocol was immunoSEQ multiplex PCR, while the TCRdb copy is restricted to in-frame clones and leaves out a portion. The repertoire consists of about 24,000 clones, with approximately 69% occurring once and the leading ten covering roughly 3.4%. The study, taken as a whole, reports: The study had few convalescent patients and no early post-infection timepoints.

The sample consisted of CD4+ T cells from PBMCs cultured with SARS-CoV-2 spike peptides, taken before COVID-19 vaccination. V is TRBV2 and J is TRBJ2-1; perhaps TRBD2 as D (7 bases). The receptor's source is a human donor who received a COVID-19 vaccine. CDR3 bases: TGTGCCAGCACCCCAAAGGAGGGGGGGGAGCAGTTCTTC. Amino acids: CASTPKEGGEQFF.